One sample yielded the 2 T cell receptor beta chains listed below, sequenced in a study of T cell responses to AZD1222 COVID-19 vaccine. Repertoires were generated with immunoSEQ multiplex PCR, while TCRdb's copy carries only in-frame clones and drops some. The repertoire holds around 44,000 clones, with approximately 83% as singletons. The sequences come from peripheral blood, collected 28 days after the second AZD1222 dose. All receptors come from an adult who received the AZD1222 COVID-19 vaccine.

The genes are TRBV3-1 (or the pseudogene TRBV3-2) and TRBJ2-7; D may be TRBD1 or TRBD2 (6 bases each). The V gene lost 4 bases and the J gene lost 4 bases, with 20 bases spanning the gap. The CDR3 contains 16 residues. Germline loops: CDR1 LGHDT, CDR2 YNNKEL (reference sequence). This chain's CDR3 is CASSPSRGRLIYEQYF. CDR3 DNA: TGTGCCAGCAGCCCCAGCCGGGGGCGGCTTATTTACGAGCAGTACTTC.

This chain connects TRBV5-1 to TRBJ2-7, with D possibly being TRBD1 or TRBD2 (6 bases each). V lost 3 bases to trimming and J lost 2 bases, with 18 bases between them. The CDR3 contains 16 residues. Germline V gene lookup returns CDR1 SGHRS and CDR2 YFSETQ. The DNA of the CDR3 is TGCGCCAGCAGCTCCCCGAGCGGAAGGGGGGCCTACGAGCAGTACTTC. It encodes CASSSPSGRGAYEQYF.